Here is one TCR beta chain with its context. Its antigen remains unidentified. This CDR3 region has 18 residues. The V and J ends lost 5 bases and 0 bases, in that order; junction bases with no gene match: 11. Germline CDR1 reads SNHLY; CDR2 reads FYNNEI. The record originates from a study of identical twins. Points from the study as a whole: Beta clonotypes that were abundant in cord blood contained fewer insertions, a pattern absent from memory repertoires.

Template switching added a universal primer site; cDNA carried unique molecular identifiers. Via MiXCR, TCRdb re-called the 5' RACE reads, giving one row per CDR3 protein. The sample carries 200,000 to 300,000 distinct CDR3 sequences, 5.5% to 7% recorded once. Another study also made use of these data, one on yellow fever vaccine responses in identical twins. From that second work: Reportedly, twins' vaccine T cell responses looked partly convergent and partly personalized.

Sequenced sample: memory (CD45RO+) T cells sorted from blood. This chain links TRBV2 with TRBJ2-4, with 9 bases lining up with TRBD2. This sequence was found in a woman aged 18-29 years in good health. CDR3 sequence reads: CASSPPSGGFAAKNIQYF. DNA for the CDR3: TGTGCCAGCAGTCCTCCCAGCGGGGGGTTTGCAGCCAAAAACATTCAGTACTTC.